This T cell receptor beta chain stems from a study of cytomegalovirus exposure and HLA in healthy donors. Findings and caveats of the study: Later on, a genetic analysis was performed. It linked a missense variant in DCLRE1C with V- and J-gene trimming of TCR beta.

PCR employed 60 Vbeta and 13 Jbeta primers. TCRdb's copy holds only in-frame clones and misses some; the assay was immunoSEQ multiplex PCR. The sample has over 100,000 clones; 69% are singletons. Note on this clone: Antigen unknown.

The source of this sequence is a woman in her 70s in good health and CMV-seropositive. The sample comprised PBMCs.

The CDR3 reads CASTHRTWAGQPQHF. Written as DNA, the CDR3 is TGTGCCAGTACCCACAGGACATGGGCAGGGCAGCCCCAGCATTTT. The gene calls are TRBV19 and TRBJ1-5, with a tentative D call TRBD1 (5 bases). The CDR3 length is 15 residues. The germline gives CDR1 LNHDA, CDR2 SQIVND (reference sequence). Deletions cut 7 bases from V and 7 bases from J, with 20 bases between. Using reference TRBV19 and TRBJ1-5 for the parts outside the CDR3, the full variable domain is DGGITQSPKYLFRKEGQNVTLSCEQNLNHDAMYWYRQDPGQGLRLIYYSQIVNDFQKGDIAEGYSVSREKKESFPLTVTSAQKNPTAFYLCASTHRTWAGQPQHFGDGTRLSIL.